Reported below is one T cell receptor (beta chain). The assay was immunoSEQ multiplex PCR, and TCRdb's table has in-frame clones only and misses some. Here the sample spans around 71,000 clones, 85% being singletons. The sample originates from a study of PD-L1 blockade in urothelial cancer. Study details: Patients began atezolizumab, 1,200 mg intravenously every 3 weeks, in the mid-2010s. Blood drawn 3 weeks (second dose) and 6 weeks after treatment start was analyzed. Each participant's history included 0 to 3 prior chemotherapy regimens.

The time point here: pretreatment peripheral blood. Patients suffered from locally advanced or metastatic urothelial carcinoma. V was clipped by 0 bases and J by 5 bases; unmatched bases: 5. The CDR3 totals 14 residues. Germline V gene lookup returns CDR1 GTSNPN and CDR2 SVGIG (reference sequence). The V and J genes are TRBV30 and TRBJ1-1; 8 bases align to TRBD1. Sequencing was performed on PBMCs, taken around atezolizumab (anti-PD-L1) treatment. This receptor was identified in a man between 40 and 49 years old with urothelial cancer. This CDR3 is CAWSVVQGGTEAFF. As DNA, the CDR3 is TGTGCCTGGAGTGTAGTACAGGGGGGAACTGAAGCTTTCTTT.